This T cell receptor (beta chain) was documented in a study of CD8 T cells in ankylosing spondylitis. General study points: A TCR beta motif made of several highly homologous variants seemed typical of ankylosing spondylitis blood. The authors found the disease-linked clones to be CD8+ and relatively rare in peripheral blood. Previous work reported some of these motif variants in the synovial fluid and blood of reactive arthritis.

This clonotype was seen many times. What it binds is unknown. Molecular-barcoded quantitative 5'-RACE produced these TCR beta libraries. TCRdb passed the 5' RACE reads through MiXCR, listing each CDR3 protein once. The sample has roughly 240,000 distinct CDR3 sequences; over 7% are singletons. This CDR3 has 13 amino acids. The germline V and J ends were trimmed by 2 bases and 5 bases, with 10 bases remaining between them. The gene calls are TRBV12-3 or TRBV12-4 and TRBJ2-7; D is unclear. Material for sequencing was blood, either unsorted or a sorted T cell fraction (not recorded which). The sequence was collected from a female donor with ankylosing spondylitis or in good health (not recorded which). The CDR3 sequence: CASSLKESHEQYF. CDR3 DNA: TGTGCCAGCAGTTTAAAAGAGTCCCACGAGCAGTACTTC.